The following is a T cell receptor (beta chain) sequence with its context. Its target is not known. Clones were read by immunoSEQ multiplex PCR, and TCRdb kept only the in-frame ones, dropping some. The sample holds some 73,000 clones, approximately 90% seen once. The CDR3 is made up of 12 amino acids. Germline V lookup: CDR1 ENHRY, CDR2 SYGVKD. V lost 10 bases to trimming and J lost 3 bases, with 13 bases between them. This specimen belongs to a study of cytomegalovirus exposure and HLA in healthy donors. Study overall: The platform used for the roughly 130 validation repertoires matched that of the roughly 630 first-cohort repertoires, a later analysis reported.

General study findings and limits: Cytomegalovirus-associated status was assigned to about 170 TCR beta chains. As confirmed in vitro, a few CMV-associated chains were specific for CMV antigens.

This clonotype was sampled from a young woman in good health and CMV-seropositive. The rearrangement uses TRBV10-3 and TRBJ2-7, with D possibly TRBD2 on 5 matching bases. The sample was PBMCs. The DNA for the CDR3 is TGTGCCACCTTCGATGACTACTACGAGCAGTACTTC. Residues: CATFDDYYEQYF.